These 17 T cell receptor beta chains were sequenced from one sample in a study of T cells in Graves' hyperthyroidism and ophthalmopathy. RNA transcripts provided the source from which TCR beta CDR3 regions were amplified. The HTBI primer set served for first-round RT-PCR of the TCR CDR3. Each CDR3 protein gets one entry after TCRdb re-called the multiplex PCR reads with MiXCR. The table lists about 330,000 distinct CDR3 sequences, approximately 14% of them singletons. Material: blood. All receptors derive from a woman aged 35 to 49 with Graves' ophthalmopathy.

This rearrangement joins TRBV19 to TRBJ1-2; D is ambiguous. The V gene's germline CDR1 is LNHDA and CDR2 SQIVND (reference sequence). V lost 7 bases and J 3 bases, leaving 12 bases between the germline ends. The CDR3 extends over 13 amino acids. In DNA form, the CDR3 reads TGTGCCAGTAAACCCCGGGCGGACTATGGCTACACCTTC. It specifies CASKPRADYGYTF.

About this clonotype itself: A much bigger clone sits one base away, suggesting this may be a read error. This chain links TRBV28 with TRBJ2-7; 11 bases agree with TRBD2. This CDR3 has 15 amino acids. Per germline, CDR1 MDHEN and CDR2 SYDVKM. The CDR3 here is CTSSLYLAGGNEQYF. CDR3 in DNA: TGTACCAGCAGCTTATATCTAGCGGGAGGAAACGAGCAGTACTTC.

This clonotype was recorded at least ten times. The chain couples TRBV6-2 or TRBV6-3 to TRBJ2-3; no reliable D call. V lost 2 bases, J lost 5 bases, and 11 bases lay in between. The CDR3 contains 14 residues. Germline-derived CDR1 and CDR2 are MNHEY and SVGEGT. In DNA form, the CDR3 reads TGTGCCAGCAGTTACGTCCGGGTTGTAGATACGCAGTATTTT. Translation gives CASSYVRVVDTQYF.

This chain links TRBV2 with TRBJ1-2; a weak D match, TRBD1 (5 bases). The CDR3 contains 15 residues. Trimming stripped 3 bases from V and 0 bases from J, with 11 bases between. CDR1 and CDR2 (germline): SNHLY, FYNNEI. The CDR3: CASSDPQGANYGYTF. The CDR3 DNA is TGTGCCAGCAGTGACCCCCAGGGAGCTAACTATGGCTACACCTTC.

The sample holds many counts of this clonotype. This chain connects TRBV7-9 to TRBJ2-2; tentatively, D is TRBD1 (6 bases). The CDR3 sequence is 14 residues long. Germline loops: CDR1 SEHNR, CDR2 FQNEAQ (reference sequence). V gave up 2 bases and J gave up 4 bases, with 8 bases separating them. The CDR3 DNA reads TGTGCCAGCAGCTTACCAGGGGTCACCGGGGAGCTGTTTTTT. This codes for CASSLPGVTGELFF.

The sample holds many counts of this clonotype. The V and J genes are TRBV27 and TRBJ2-7; no definite D call. Germline loops: CDR1 MNHEY, CDR2 SMNVEV (reference sequence). The CDR3 has 13 amino acids. V lost 2 bases and J lost 3, with 8 bases in between. The CDR3, as DNA: TGTGCCAGCAGTTTAAAGGTCGGCTACGAGCAGTACTTC. Protein sequence: CASSLKVGYEQYF.

This clonotype appeared many times. This chain joins TRBV6-1 and TRBJ1-5; unclear D gene. This CDR3 contains 12 residues. The germline V and J ends were trimmed by 7 bases and 2 bases, with 6 bases remaining between them. In germline, CDR1 is MNHNS, CDR2 SASEGT. CDR3 sequence: CASMAGNQPQHF. DNA of the CDR3: TGTGCCAGCATGGCAGGCAATCAGCCCCAGCATTTT.

This chain joins TRBV30 and TRBJ2-5, with 7 bases fitting TRBD1. The germline gives CDR1 GTSNPN, CDR2 SVGIG (reference sequence). Trimming removed 2 bases from V and 0 bases from J; junction bases left unmatched: 12. This CDR3 has 17 amino acids. CDR3 nucleotides: TGTGCCTGGAGTCCCTCTTGGGACAGTCCGTACCAAGAGACCCAGTACTTC. Amino acid sequence: CAWSPSWDSPYQETQYF. The full variable domain, rest sourced from reference TRBV30 and TRBJ2-5, is SQTIHQWPATLVQPVGSPLSLECTVEGTSNPNLYWYRQAAGRGLQLLFYSVGIGQISSEVPQNLSASRPQDRQFILSSKKLLLSDSGFYLCAWSPSWDSPYQETQYFGPGTRLLVL.

This clonotype was observed many times. The chain combines TRBV28 with TRBJ2-7; D is perhaps TRBD2 (6 bases). The CDR3 is 11 residues long. With 9 bases removed from V and 6 bases from J, the gap between germline ends came to 12 bases. The germline CDR1 and CDR2 sequences are MDHEN and SYDVKM. CDR3 residues: CASGGRSEQYF. DNA for the CDR3: TGTGCCAGTGGAGGGAGATCCGAGCAGTACTTC.

The chain links TRBV7-9 to TRBJ2-2; 10 bases map to TRBD2. This CDR3 region has 17 residues. Germline CDR1 reads SEHNR; CDR2 reads FQNEAQ (reference sequence). The V segment lost 8 bases and the J segment 3 bases; nucleotides outside the gene matches: 12. The CDR3 region is CASGYDRAGGDTGELFF. CDR3 nucleotides: TGTGCCAGCGGCTACGATAGAGCGGGGGGGGACACCGGGGAGCTGTTTTTT.

This clonotype turned up a few times. The chain joins TRBV5-1 to TRBJ2-2; D not certain. In germline, CDR1 is SGHRS, CDR2 YFSETQ. The CDR3 consists of 14 residues. Trimming removed 0 bases at V and 3 bases at J, with 6 bases between. The chain's CDR3 is CASSLGVDTGELFF. CDR3 nucleotides: TGCGCCAGCAGCTTGGGGGTCGACACCGGGGAGCTGTTTTTT. Looking up the rest from reference TRBV5-1 and TRBJ2-2 gives the full variable domain: KAGVTQTPRYLIKTRGQQVTLSCSPISGHRSVSWYQQTPGQGLQFLFEYFSETQRNKGNFPGRFSGRQFSNSRSEMNVSTLELGDSALYLCASSLGVDTGELFFGEGSRLTVL.

There are many counts of this clonotype. As DNA, the CDR3 is TGCGCCAGCAGTGATCTAGGCAATGAGCAGTTCTTC. Translation: CASSDLGNEQFF. This chain connects TRBV10-1 to TRBJ2-1; D call uncertain. The V gene's germline CDR1 is WNHNN and CDR2 SYGVQD (reference sequence). Trimming left V 3 bases short and J 6 bases short, with 6 bases between. The CDR3 loop spans 12 amino acids.

This chain links TRBV4-2 with TRBJ2-3, with a tentative D call TRBD2 (7 bases). V shed 1 base and J shed 6 bases, with 17 bases lying between them. Germline-derived CDR1 and CDR2 are LGHNA and YNFKEQ. This CDR3 comprises 16 residues. For the CDR3, the DNA is TGTGCCAGCAGCCAAGTGATTGCGGGGGCTCAGGATACGCAGTATTTT. Amino acids: CASSQVIAGAQDTQYF.

The sample holds a few counts of this clonotype. The chain combines TRBV5-1 with TRBJ1-2, with 7 bases identical to TRBD1. J gave up 5 bases and V 4 bases, and 8 bases lay outside the gene matches. The CDR3 sequence is 14 residues long. Per the germline V gene, CDR1 is SGHRS and CDR2 is YFSETQ. The CDR3 is CASSPAGGLYGYTF. For the CDR3, the DNA is TGCGCCAGCAGCCCGGCAGGGGGGCTGTATGGCTACACCTTC. The full variable domain, its missing parts supplied by reference TRBV5-1 and TRBJ1-2, is KAGVTQTPRYLIKTRGQQVTLSCSPISGHRSVSWYQQTPGQGLQFLFEYFSETQRNKGNFPGRFSGRQFSNSRSEMNVSTLELGDSALYLCASSPAGGLYGYTFGSGTRLTVV.

This clonotype was picked up many times. The chain joins TRBV12-3 or TRBV12-4 to TRBJ2-7; D tentatively fits TRBD1 or TRBD2 (5 bases each). Trimming pared 2 bases from V and 0 bases from J, leaving 14 bases between. The CDR3 covers 16 residues. The CDR3 protein is CASSLPRDGGSYEQYF. In nucleotides, the CDR3 is TGTGCCAGCAGTTTACCCCGGGACGGAGGCTCCTACGAGCAGTACTTC.

This chain uses TRBV30 with TRBJ1-6, with unresolved D. CDR3 length: 14 residues. The V gene's germline CDR1 is GTSNPN and CDR2 SVGIG (reference sequence). The V end lost 4 bases, the J end lost 8 bases, and 15 bases lay between the germline ends. CDR3 in DNA: TGTGCCTGGATGAACGATCTAAGGGATTCACCCCTCCACTTT. It codes for CAWMNDLRDSPLHF.

The rearrangement joins TRBV29-1 to TRBJ2-1; 7 bases match TRBD1. V shed 8 bases, J shed 7 bases, and the junction held 8 bases outside the gene matches. The CDR3 contains 12 residues. From germline, CDR1 is SQVTM and CDR2 ANQGSEA. The CDR3 DNA is TGCAGCACGCGACAGGGCGGGAATGAGCAGTTCTTC. This codes for CSTRQGGNEQFF.